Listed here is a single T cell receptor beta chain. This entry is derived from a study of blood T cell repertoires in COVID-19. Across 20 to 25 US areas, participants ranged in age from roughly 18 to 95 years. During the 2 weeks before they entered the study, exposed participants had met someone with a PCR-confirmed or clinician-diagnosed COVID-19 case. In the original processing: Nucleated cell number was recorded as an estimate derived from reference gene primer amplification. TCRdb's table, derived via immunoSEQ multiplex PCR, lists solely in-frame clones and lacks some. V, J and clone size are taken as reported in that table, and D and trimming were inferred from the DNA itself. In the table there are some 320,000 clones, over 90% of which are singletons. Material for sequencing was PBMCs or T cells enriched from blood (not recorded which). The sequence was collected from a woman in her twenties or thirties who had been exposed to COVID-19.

The CDR3 here is CASGLSGRYQPQHF. The DNA for the CDR3 is TGTGCTAGTGGTTTGTCTGGCAGGTATCAGCCCCAGCATTTT. The rearrangement links TRBV12-5 to TRBJ1-5; D unresolved. The CDR3 runs to 14 residues. V dropped 2 bases and J dropped 5 bases, with 10 bases sitting between them. Germline loops: CDR1 LGHNT, CDR2 FRNRAP. Complete variable domain (other parts from reference TRBV12-5 and TRBJ1-5): DARVTQTPRHKVTEMGQEVTMRCQPILGHNTVFWYRQTMMQGLELLAYFRNRAPLDDSGMPKDRFSAEMPDATLATLKIQPSEPRDSAVYFCASGLSGRYQPQHFGDGTRLSIL.